A selection of T cell receptor beta chains follows, all from one sample in a study of OX40 agonist ivuxolimab in advanced cancers. Using immunoSEQ multiplex PCR, the repertoire was profiled, and TCRdb retains in-frame clones only, with some absent. The top ten hold roughly 5.3% of the sample, which has under 85,000 clones, 80% to 90% seen once. The sample here was CD4+ or CD8+ T cells sorted from blood, taken in a trial of the OX40 agonist ivuxolimab. The receptors originated from an adult with an advanced solid tumor such as melanoma, head and neck, liver or kidney cancer. Both conserved end residues are part of each CDR3. D genes are given only for firm matches. Part of the rows lack a size; the others show once, few, many or a class for expanded clones.

.	TRBJ1-1	.	TRBV6-6	TGTGCCAGCAGTTTCACAGGTGAAGCTTTCTTT	CASSFTGEAFF
.	TRBJ1-4	.	TRBV25-1	TGTGCCAGCAGTACTAATGAAAAACTGTTTTTT	CASSTNEKLFF
.	TRBJ2-5	once	TRBV19	TGTGCCAGTAGTATGACCCCGGGGCAGTTCCAAGAGACCCAGTACTTC	CASSMTPGQFQETQYF
.	TRBJ1-2	.	TRBV19	TGTGCCAGTAGTAACGACCGGAACTATGGCTACACCTTC	CASSNDRNYGYTF
.	TRBJ1-1	.	TRBV10-3	TGTGCCATCAGGCAGGGTGGTCGCACTGAAGCTTTCTTT	CAIRQGGRTEAFF
TRBD1	TRBJ2-7	once	TRBV5-1	TGCGCCAGCAGCTTGGGGGGACAGCAATCCTACGAGCAGTACTTC	CASSLGGQQSYEQYF
.	TRBJ1-1	.	TRBV6-6	TGTGCCAGCAGTTATCGGCAGCCGAGCACTGAAGCTTTCTTT	CASSYRQPSTEAFF
TRBD1	TRBJ2-7	.	TRBV7-2	TGTGCCAGCAGCCGAACAGGGACAGGGGCCTCCTACGAGCAGTACTTC	CASSRTGTGASYEQYF
TRBD2	TRBJ2-1	.	TRBV6-6	TGTGCCAGCAGTTATGGGACTAGCGGACACAATGAGCAGTTCTTC	CASSYGTSGHNEQFF
TRBD1	TRBJ1-2	once	TRBV5-8	TGTGCCAGCAGCATCACCCCGGGACAGGGGGCAGTCCGCTTC	CASSITPGQGAVRF
TRBD2	TRBJ2-1	.	TRBV4-1	TGCGCCAGCAGCCAAGAGGGAGCGGGGGGCCGGCAGTTCTTC	CASSQEGAGGRQFF
TRBD1	TRBJ2-1	.	TRBV29-1	TGCAGCGTTGAAGTGACAGGGGGTTACAGCTCCTACAATGAGCAGTTCTTC	CSVEVTGGYSSYNEQFF
TRBD1	TRBJ2-7	.	TRBV7-2	TGTGCCAGCAGCCCGAAACCCAGGGGGCGTATTCCCTACGAGCAGTACTTC	CASSPKPRGRIPYEQYF
.	TRBJ1-1	.	TRBV30	TGTGCCTGGAGTGTACGGGGCGGAACGGTGAGAGCTTTCTTT	CAWSVRGGTVRAFF
.	TRBJ2-7	.	TRBV9	TGTGCCAGCAGCGTAGGTAGTCTGGGATTTTACGAGCAGTACTTC	CASSVGSLGFYEQYF
.	TRBJ2-7	.	TRBV19	TGTGCCAGTAGTATGCTACAGGCCTCCTACGAGCAGTACTTC	CASSMLQASYEQYF
.	TRBJ2-1	.	TRBV7-2	TGTGCCAGCAGCTTAGGAGGGAGTCGTTCCAATGAGCAGTTCTTC	CASSLGGSRSNEQFF
.	TRBJ1-3	once	TRBV7-9	TGTGCCAGCAGCGAGCAGGGTTTAAACACCATATATTTT	CASSEQGLNTIYF
TRBD2	TRBJ2-3	.	TRBV27	TGTGCCAGCACCCCTGCGGGGGGCGTCGATACGCAGTATTTT	CASTPAGGVDTQYF
.	TRBJ1-2	.	TRBV2	TGTGCCAGCAGTGAAATTTCGGGTGACTATGGCTACACCTTC	CASSEISGDYGYTF
TRBD1	TRBJ1-5	.	TRBV5-1	TGCGCCAGCAGCCCTACAGGGGGCGCGGGTCAGCCCCAGCATTTT	CASSPTGGAGQPQHF
.	TRBJ2-7	.	TRBV19	TGTGCCAGTAGTTGGCAGGGACCCTACGAGCAGTACTTC	CASSWQGPYEQYF
.	TRBJ1-5	few	TRBV5-1	TGCGCCAGCAGCTTGGTGGGAGATCAGCCCCAGCATTTT	CASSLVGDQPQHF
.	TRBJ2-2	.	TRBV11-2	TGTGCCAGCAGCCCGGGGTCGAACACCGGGGAGCTGTTTTTT	CASSPGSNTGELFF
.	TRBJ1-1	.	TRBV6-6	TGTGCCAGCAGTTACGGGGGACAAAGTGGGTACACTGAAGCTTTCTTT	CASSYGGQSGYTEAFF
TRBD2	TRBJ2-5	.	TRBV4-2	TGTGCCAGCAGCCAAGAAGCGGAAGCGGGGGGCCTGCAGACCCAGTACTTC	CASSQEAEAGGLQTQYF
.	TRBJ1-2	.	TRBV19	TGTGCCAGTAGTCCATACGGGGGGTCTAACTATGGCTACACCTTC	CASSPYGGSNYGYTF
.	TRBJ2-1	.	TRBV15	TGTGCCACCAGCTACGGCAGCTCCTACAATGAGCAGTTCTTC	CATSYGSSYNEQFF
.	TRBJ2-5	.	TRBV6-5	TGTGCCAGCAGTTACTCGAGGGCACTGCCCGGAGAGACCCAGTACTTC	CASSYSRALPGETQYF
.	TRBJ2-1	few	TRBV6-5	TGTGCCAGCAGCCGTGGACTTAGCCGCAATGAGCAGTTCTTC	CASSRGLSRNEQFF
.	TRBJ1-2	.	TRBV7-9	TGTGCCAGCAGCCGGACGGGCTCGGATGGCTACACCTTC	CASSRTGSDGYTF
TRBD2	TRBJ2-3	once	TRBV7-2	TGTGCCAGCAGCTTCGCTACTAGCGGACGCATTTGGGGAAATACGCAGTATTTT	CASSFATSGRIWGNTQYF
.	TRBJ1-1	.	TRBV20-1	TGCAGTGCCACAGGGACTGAAGCTTTCTTT	CSATGTEAFF
.	TRBJ2-7	few	TRBV9	TGTGCCAGCAGCGAGGGGGGGGACCGAACCTACGAGCAGTACTTC	CASSEGGDRTYEQYF
.	TRBJ2-3	once	TRBV7-9	TGTGCCAGCAGCTTAGTTTCGACAGATACGCAGTATTTT	CASSLVSTDTQYF
TRBD2	TRBJ2-3	.	TRBV11-1	TGTGCCAGCAGCCCTGGACTAGCGGGCACAGATACGCAGTATTTT	CASSPGLAGTDTQYF
.	TRBJ2-3	.	TRBV5-5	TGTGCCAGCAGCTTAGTAGGGACCACAGATACGCAGTATTTT	CASSLVGTTDTQYF
.	TRBJ2-7	few	TRBV7-2	TGTGCCAGCAGCCCGACTAGTAAAGTCTACGAGCAGTACTTC	CASSPTSKVYEQYF
.	TRBJ2-7	.	TRBV5-4	TGTGCCAGCAGCCGTGACTACGAGCAGTACTTC	CASSRDYEQYF
TRBD1	TRBJ1-5	.	TRBV5-4	TGTGCCAGCAGTATGGACAGGGGCCTGCCCCAGCCCCAGCATTTT	CASSMDRGLPQPQHF
.	TRBJ1-2	few	TRBV28	TGTGCCACCCTAACGACAGCCGATGGCTACACCTTC	CATLTTADGYTF
.	TRBJ1-5	.	TRBV19	TGTGCCAGTTCCCCGGGCCGCTACCCCAATCAGCCCCAGCATTTT	CASSPGRYPNQPQHF